This T cell receptor (beta chain) emerged from a study of T cells in Graves' hyperthyroidism and ophthalmopathy. Study in general: Peripheral blood was acquired at first diagnosis, ahead of any therapy whatsoever.

RNA transcripts yielded amplified TCR beta CDR3 regions. The HTBI primer set drove a first-round RT-PCR of the TCR CDR3. One entry per CDR3 protein results from TCRdb running MiXCR on the multiplex PCR reads. Among around 620,000 distinct CDR3 sequences, more than 13% were seen once, and the ten largest hold roughly 7%. In its sample, this clonotype was seen many times. Pregnant or lactating patients were excluded, as were those with uncontrolled infection or other autoimmune disease. The V gene's germline CDR1 is MNHEY and CDR2 SVGEGT. Trimming took off 0 bases at V and 5 bases at J, with 13 bases between the two ends. This CDR3 has 16 residues.

The receptor comes from a woman in her late teens or twenties with Graves' ophthalmopathy. The chain is built from TRBV6-2 or TRBV6-3 and TRBJ2-2; D may be TRBD1 (5 bases). Specimen: blood. CDR3 loop: CASSYSRPDRTGELFF. CDR3 DNA sequence: TGTGCCAGCAGTTACTCCCGCCCCGACAGAACCGGGGAGCTGTTTTTT.